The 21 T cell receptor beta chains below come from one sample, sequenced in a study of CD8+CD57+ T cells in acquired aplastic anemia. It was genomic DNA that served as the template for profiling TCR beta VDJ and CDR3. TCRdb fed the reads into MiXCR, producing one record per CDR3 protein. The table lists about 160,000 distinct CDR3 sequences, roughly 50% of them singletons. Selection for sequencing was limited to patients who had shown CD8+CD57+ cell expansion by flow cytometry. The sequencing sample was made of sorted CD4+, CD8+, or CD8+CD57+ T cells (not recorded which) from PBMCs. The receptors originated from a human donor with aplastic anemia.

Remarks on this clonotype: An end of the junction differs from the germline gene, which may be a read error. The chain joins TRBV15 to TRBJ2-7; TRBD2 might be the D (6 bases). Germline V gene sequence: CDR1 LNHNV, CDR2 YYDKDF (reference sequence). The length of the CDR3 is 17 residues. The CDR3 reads CATGRDQSAGNLYEQYF. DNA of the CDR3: TGTGCCACCGGCAGAGATCAATCCGCGGGGAACCTCTACGAGCAGTACTTC.

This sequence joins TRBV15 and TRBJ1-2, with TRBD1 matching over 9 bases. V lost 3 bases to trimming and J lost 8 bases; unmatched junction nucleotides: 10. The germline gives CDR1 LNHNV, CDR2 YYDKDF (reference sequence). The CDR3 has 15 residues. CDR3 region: CATSRYRTGVIGYTF. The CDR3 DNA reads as TGTGCCACCAGCAGGTATAGGACAGGGGTTATAGGCTACACCTTC.

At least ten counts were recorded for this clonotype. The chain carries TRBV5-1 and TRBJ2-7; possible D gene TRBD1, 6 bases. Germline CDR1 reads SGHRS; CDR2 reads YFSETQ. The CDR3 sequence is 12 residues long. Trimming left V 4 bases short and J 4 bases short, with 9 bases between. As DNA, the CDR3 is TGCGCCAGCAGCGGGGGCCAGTACGAGCAGTACTTC. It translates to CASSGGQYEQYF.

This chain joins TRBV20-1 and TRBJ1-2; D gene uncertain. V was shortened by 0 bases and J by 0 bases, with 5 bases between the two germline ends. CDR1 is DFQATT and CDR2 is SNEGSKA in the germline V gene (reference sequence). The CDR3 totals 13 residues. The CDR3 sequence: CSARDISNYGYTF. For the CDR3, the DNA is TGCAGTGCTAGAGACATATCTAACTATGGCTACACCTTC.

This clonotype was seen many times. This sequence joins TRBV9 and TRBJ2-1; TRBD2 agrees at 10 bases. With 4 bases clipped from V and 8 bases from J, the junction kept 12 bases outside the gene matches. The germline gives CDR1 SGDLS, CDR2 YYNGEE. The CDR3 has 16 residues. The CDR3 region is CASSSTDLAGVHEQFF. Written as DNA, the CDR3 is TGTGCCAGCAGCTCCACAGACCTAGCGGGAGTCCATGAGCAGTTCTTC.

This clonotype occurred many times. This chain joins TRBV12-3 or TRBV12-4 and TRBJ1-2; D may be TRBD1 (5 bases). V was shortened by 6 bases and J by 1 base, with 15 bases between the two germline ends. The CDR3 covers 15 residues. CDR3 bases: TGTGCCAGCAGCGAGTCCCTGGGGGGTAACTATGGCTACACCTTC. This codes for CASSESLGGNYGYTF.

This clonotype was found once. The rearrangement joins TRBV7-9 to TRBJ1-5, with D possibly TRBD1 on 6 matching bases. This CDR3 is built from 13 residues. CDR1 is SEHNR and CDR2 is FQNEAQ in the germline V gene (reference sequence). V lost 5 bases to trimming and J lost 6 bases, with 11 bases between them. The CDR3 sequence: CASSLGGSQPQHF. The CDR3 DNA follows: TGTGCCAGCAGCCTGGGGGGCAGTCAGCCCCAGCATTTT.

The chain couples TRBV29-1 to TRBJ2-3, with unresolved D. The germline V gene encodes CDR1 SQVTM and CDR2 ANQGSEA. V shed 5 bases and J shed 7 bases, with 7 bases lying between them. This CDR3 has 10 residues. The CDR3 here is CSVTQHTQYF. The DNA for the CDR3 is TGCAGCGTTACTCAGCATACGCAGTATTTT.

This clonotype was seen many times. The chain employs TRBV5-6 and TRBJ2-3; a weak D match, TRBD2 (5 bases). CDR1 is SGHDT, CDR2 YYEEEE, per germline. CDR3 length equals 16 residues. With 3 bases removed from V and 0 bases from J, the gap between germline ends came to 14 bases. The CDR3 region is CASSYGLDGSTDTQYF. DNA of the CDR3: TGTGCCAGCAGCTACGGACTTGACGGAAGCACAGATACGCAGTATTTT. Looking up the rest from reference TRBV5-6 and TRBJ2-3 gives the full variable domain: DAGVTQSPTHLIKTRGQQVTLRCSPKSGHDTVSWYQQALGQGPQFIFQYYEEEERQRGNFPDRFSGHQFPNYSSELNVNALLLGDSALYLCASSYGLDGSTDTQYFGPGTRLTVL.

The CDR3 reads CDFTGYNSPLHF. CDR3 bases: TGTGACTTTACAGGGTACAATTCACCCCTCCACTTT. The rearrangement uses TRBV9 and TRBJ1-6; TRBD1 might be the D (6 bases). Germline values: CDR1 SGDLS, CDR2 YYNGEE. The CDR3 spans 12 residues.

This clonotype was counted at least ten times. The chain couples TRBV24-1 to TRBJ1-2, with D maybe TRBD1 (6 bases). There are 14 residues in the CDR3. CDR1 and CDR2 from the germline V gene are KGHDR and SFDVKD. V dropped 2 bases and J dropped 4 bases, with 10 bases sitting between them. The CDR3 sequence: CATSDWPTGYGYTF. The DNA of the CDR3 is TGTGCCACCAGTGATTGGCCGACAGGCTATGGCTACACCTTC.

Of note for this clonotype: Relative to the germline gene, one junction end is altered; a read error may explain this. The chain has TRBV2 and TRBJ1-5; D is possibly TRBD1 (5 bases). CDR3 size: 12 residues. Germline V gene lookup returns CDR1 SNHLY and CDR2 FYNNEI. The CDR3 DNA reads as TGCGGGGGAGGGTATAGCAATCAGCCCCAGCATTTT. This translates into CGGGYSNQPQHF. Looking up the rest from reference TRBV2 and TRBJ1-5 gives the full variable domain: EPEVTQTPSHQVTQMGQEVILRCVPISNHLYFYWYRQILGQKVEFLVSFYNNEISEKSEIFDDQFSVERPDGSNFTLKIRSTKLEDSAMYFCGGGYSNQPQHFGDGTRLSIL.

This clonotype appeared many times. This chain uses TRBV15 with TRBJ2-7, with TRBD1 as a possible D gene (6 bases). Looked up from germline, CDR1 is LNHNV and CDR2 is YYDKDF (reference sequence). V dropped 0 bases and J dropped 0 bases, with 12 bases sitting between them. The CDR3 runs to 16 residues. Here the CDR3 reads CATSRDKQGLSYEQYF. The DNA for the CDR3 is TGTGCCACCAGCAGAGATAAGCAGGGGCTCTCCTACGAGCAGTACTTC.

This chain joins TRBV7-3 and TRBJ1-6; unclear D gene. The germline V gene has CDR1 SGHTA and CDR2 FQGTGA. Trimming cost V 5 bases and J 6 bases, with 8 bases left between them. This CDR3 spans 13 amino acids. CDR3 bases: TGTGCCAGCAGCCCAAACGCTAATTCACCCCTCCACTTT. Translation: CASSPNANSPLHF. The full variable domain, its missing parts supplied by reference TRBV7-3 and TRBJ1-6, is GAGVSQTPSNKVTEKGKYVELRCDPISGHTALYWYRQSLGQGPEFLIYFQGTGAADDSGLPNDRFFAVRPEGSVSTLKIQRTERGDSAVYLCASSPNANSPLHFGNGTRLTVT.

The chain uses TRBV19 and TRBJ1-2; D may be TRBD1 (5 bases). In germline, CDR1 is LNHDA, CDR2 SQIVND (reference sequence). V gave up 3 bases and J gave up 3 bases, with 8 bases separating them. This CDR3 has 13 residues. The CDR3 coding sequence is TGTGCCAGTAGTATTGGGGGTGACTATGGCTACACCTTC. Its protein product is CASSIGGDYGYTF.

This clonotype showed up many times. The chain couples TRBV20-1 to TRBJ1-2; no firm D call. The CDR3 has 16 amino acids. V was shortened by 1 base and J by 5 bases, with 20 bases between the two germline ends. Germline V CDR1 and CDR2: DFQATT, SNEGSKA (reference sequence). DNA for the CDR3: TGCAGTGCTAGAGGACACCCGGGGAGCGACTTTTATGGCTACACCTTC. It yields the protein CSARGHPGSDFYGYTF.

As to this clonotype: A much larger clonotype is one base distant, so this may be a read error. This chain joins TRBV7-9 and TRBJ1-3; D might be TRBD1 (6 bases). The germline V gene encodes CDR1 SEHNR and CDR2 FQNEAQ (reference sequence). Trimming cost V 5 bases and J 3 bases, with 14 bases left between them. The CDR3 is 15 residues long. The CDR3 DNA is TGTGCCAGCAGCCATCAGGGGTACTTTGGAAACACCATATATTTT. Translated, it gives CASSHQGYFGNTIYF.

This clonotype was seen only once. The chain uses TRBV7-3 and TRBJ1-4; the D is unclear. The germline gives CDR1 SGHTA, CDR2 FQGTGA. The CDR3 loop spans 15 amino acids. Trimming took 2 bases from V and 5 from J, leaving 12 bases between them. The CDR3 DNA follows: TGTGCCAGCAGCTTAGAGGCGGTTAGCAATGAAAAACTGTTTTTT. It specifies CASSLEAVSNEKLFF.

In DNA, the CDR3 is TGTGCCAGCAGCCCCCGGGACAGCGGATCAGATACGCAGTATTTT. Translated: CASSPRDSGSDTQYF. This sequence joins TRBV9 and TRBJ2-3; 7 nucleotides agree with TRBD1. From germline, CDR1 is SGDLS and CDR2 YYNGEE. The junction had 9 bases not matched to a gene; V was cut back by 4 bases and J by 4 bases. The length of the CDR3 is 15 residues. The whole variable domain, filled in from reference TRBV9 and TRBJ2-3, reads DSGVTQTPKHLITATGQRVTLRCSPRSGDLSVYWYQQSLDQGLQFLIQYYNGEERAKGNILERFSAQQFPDLHSELNLSSLELGDSALYFCASSPRDSGSDTQYFGPGTRLTVL.

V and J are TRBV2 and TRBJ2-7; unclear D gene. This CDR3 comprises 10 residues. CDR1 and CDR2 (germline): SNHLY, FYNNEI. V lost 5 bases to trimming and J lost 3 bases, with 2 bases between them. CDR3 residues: CASSIYEQYF. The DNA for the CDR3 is TGTGCCAGCAGTATCTACGAGCAGTACTTC.

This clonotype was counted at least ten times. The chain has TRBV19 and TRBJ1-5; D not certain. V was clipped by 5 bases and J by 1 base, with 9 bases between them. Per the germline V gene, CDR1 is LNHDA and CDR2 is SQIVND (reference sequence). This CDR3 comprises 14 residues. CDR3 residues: CASSDGPSNQPQHF. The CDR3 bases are TGTGCCAGTAGTGACGGGCCGAGCAATCAGCCCCAGCATTTT. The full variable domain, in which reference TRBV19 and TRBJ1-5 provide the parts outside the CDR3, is DGGITQSPKYLFRKEGQNVTLSCEQNLNHDAMYWYRQDPGQGLRLIYYSQIVNDFQKGDIAEGYSVSREKKESFPLTVTSAQKNPTAFYLCASSDGPSNQPQHFGDGTRLSIL.